This T cell receptor (beta chain) was recorded in a study of blood T cell repertoires in COVID-19. Across the whole study: Spain, Italy and the United States supplied samples that represented acute and convalescent COVID-19.

Categorization into cohorts depended on clinical history that participants reported. Cohort 3 recovery required two negative PCRs, clearance, or symptom resolution. Original processing methods: How many nucleated cells were present was estimated from reference gene primer amplification. Measured with immunoSEQ multiplex PCR; TCRdb has only the in-frame clones, and not every one. The V and J calls and clone size were taken over from that table, and D and trimming were inferred from the DNA. The sample consists of under 300,000 clones, roughly 88% of them appearing once. Germline values: CDR1 SEHNR, CDR2 FQNEAQ (reference sequence). This CDR3 spans 15 amino acids. Unmatched junction bases numbered 4, after V lost 2 bases and J lost 1 base.

The sample consisted of PBMCs or T cells enriched from blood (not recorded which). This rearrangement joins TRBV7-9 to TRBJ2-7; 8 bases align to TRBD2. This sequence originates from a woman in her thirties who had recovered from COVID-19. The DNA for the CDR3 is TGTGCCAGCAGCTTACGGCGGGAGGTTTCCTACGAGCAGTACTTC. It codes for CASSLRREVSYEQYF.